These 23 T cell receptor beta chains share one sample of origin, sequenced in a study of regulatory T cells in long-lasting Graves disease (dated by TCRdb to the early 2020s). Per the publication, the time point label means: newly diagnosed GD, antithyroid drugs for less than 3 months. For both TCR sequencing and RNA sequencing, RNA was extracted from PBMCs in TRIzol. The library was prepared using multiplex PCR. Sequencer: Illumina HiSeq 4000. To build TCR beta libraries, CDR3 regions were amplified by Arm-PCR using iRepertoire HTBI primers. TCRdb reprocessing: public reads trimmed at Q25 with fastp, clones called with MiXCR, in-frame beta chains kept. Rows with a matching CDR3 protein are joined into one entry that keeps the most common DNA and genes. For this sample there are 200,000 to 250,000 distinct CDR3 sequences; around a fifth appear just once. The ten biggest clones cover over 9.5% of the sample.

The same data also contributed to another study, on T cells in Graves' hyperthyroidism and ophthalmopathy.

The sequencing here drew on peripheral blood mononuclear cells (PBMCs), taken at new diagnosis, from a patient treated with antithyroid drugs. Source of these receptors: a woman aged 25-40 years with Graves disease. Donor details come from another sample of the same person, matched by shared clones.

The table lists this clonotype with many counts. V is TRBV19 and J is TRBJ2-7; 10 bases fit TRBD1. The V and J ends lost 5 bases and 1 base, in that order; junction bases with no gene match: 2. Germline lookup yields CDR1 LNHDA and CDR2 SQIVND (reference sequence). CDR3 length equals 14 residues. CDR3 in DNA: TGTGCCAGTAGTTGGGGACAGGGGTCCTACGAGCAGTACTTC. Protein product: CASSWGQGSYEQYF.

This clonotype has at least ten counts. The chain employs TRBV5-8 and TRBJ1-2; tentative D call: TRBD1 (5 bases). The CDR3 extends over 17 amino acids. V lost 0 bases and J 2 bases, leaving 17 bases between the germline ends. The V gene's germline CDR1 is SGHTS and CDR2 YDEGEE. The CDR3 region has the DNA TGTGCCAGCAGCTTGGCGGCAGGGAGGATGGGGAACTATGGCTACACCTTC. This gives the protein CASSLAAGRMGNYGYTF.

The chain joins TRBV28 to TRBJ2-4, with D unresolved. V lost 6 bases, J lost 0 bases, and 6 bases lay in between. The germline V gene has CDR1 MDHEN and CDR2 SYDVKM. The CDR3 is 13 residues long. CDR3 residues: CASSVIAKNIQYF. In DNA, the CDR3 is TGTGCCAGCAGCGTGATAGCCAAAAACATTCAGTACTTC.

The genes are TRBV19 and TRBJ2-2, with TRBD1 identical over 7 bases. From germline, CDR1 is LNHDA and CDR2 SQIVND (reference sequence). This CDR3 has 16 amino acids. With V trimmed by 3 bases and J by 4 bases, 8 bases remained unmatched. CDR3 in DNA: TGTGCCAGTAGTATCCCAGCGACAGGGAGCACCGGGGAGCTGTTTTTT. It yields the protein CASSIPATGSTGELFF. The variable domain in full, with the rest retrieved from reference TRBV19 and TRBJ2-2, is DGGITQSPKYLFRKEGQNVTLSCEQNLNHDAMYWYRQDPGQGLRLIYYSQIVNDFQKGDIAEGYSVSREKKESFPLTVTSAQKNPTAFYLCASSIPATGSTGELFFGEGSRLTVL.

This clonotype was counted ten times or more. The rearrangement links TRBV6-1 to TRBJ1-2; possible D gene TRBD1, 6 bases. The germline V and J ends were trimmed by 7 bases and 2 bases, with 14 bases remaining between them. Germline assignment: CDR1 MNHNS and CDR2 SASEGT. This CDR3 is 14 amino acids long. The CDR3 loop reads CASNWGGPNYGYTF. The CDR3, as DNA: TGTGCCAGCAACTGGGGGGGGCCGAACTATGGCTACACCTTC.

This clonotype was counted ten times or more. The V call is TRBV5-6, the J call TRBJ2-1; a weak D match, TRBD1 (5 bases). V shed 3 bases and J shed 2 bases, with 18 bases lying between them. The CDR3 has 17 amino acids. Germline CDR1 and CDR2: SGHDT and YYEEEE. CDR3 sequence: CASSSFGAGSPYNEQFF. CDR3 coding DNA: TGTGCCAGCAGCTCCTTTGGGGCAGGGTCCCCCTACAATGAGCAGTTCTTC.

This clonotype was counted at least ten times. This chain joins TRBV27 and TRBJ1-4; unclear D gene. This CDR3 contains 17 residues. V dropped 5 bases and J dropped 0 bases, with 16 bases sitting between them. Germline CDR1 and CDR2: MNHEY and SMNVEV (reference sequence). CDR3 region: CASSRRGLIATNEKLFF. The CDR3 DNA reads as TGTGCCAGCAGTCGCCGAGGACTAATTGCAACTAATGAAAAACTGTTTTTT.

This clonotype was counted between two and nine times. For the CDR3, the DNA is TGTGCCAGCAGCTTAGACTTCTTCGACGTAGAACTGTTTTTT. It translates to CASSLDFFDVELFF. The chain couples TRBV11-2 to TRBJ1-4; D not resolved. CDR1 SGHAT and CDR2 FQNNGV come from the germline V gene. The CDR3 is 14 amino acids. V shed 0 bases and J shed 12 bases, with 14 bases lying between them.

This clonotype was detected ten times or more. In DNA form, the CDR3 reads TGTGCCAGCAGTTCGTTTGGGACTGCGCGATACTATGGCTACACCTTC. This encodes CASSSFGTARYYGYTF. The chain uses TRBV28 and TRBJ1-2, with D possibly being TRBD1 (5 bases). The V gene's germline CDR1 is MDHEN and CDR2 SYDVKM. Trimming removed 4 bases at V and 3 bases at J, with 18 bases between. The CDR3 is made up of 16 amino acids.

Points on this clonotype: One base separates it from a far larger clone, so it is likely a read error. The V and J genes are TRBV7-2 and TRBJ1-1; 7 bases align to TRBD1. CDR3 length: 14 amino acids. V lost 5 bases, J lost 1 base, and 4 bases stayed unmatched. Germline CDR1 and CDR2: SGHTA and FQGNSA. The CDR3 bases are TGTGCCAGCAGCCCCGGGGACAGGAACACTGAAGCTTTCTTT. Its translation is CASSPGDRNTEAFF.

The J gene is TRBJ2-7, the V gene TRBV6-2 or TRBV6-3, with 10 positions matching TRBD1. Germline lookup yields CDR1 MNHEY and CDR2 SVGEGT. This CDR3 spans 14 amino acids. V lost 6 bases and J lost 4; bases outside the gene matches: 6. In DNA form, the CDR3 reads TGTGCCAGCAGCCTACGGACAGGGGGATACGAGCAGTACTTC. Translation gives CASSLRTGGYEQYF.

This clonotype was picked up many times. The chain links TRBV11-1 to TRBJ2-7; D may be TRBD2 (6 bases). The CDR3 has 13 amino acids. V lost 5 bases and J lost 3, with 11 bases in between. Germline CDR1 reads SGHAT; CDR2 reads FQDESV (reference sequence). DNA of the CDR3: TGTGCCAGCAGCCGAGGGACTGACTACGAGCAGTACTTC. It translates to CASSRGTDYEQYF. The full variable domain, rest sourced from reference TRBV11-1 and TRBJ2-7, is EAEVAQSPRYKITEKSQAVAFWCDPISGHATLYWYRQILGQGPELLVQFQDESVVDDSQLPKDRFSAERLKGVDSTLKIQPAELGDSAMYLCASSRGTDYEQYFGPGTRLTVT.

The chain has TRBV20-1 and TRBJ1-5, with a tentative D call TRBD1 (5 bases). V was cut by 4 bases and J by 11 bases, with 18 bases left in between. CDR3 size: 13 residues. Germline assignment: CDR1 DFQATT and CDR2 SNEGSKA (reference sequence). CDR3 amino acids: CSAIGGPGSTQHF. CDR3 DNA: TGCAGTGCTATTGGGGGACCGGGAAGCACCCAGCATTTT.

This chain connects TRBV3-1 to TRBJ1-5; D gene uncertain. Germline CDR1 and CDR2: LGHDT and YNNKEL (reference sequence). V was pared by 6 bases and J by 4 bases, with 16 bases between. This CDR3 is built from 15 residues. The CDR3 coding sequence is TGTGCCAGCAGTCCCGGGCCAGAGGCAAATCAGCCCCAGCATTTT. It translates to CASSPGPEANQPQHF.

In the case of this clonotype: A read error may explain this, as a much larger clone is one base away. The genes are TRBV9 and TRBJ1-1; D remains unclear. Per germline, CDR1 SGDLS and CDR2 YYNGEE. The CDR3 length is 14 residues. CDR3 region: CANSVGPRNTEAFF. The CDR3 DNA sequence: TGTGCCAACAGCGTAGGTCCACGAAACACTGAAGCTTTCTTT.

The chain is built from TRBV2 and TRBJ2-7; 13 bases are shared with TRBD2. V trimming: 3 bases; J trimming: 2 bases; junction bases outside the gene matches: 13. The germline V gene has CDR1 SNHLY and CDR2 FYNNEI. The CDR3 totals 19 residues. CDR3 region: CASSDMVPGLAGTTYEQYF. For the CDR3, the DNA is TGTGCCAGCAGTGATATGGTTCCGGGACTAGCGGGGACTACCTACGAGCAGTACTTC.

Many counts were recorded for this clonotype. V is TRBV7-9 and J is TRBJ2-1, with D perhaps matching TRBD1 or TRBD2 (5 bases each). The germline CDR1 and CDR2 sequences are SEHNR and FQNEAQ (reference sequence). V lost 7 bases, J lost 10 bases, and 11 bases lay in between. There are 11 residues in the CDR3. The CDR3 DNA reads TGTGCCAGCAACCTAGCAGGGGAGCAGTTCTTC. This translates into CASNLAGEQFF.

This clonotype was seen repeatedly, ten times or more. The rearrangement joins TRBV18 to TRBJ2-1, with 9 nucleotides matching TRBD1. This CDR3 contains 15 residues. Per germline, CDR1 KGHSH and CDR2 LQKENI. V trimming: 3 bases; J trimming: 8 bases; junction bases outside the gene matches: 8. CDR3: CASSPSGQGLDEQFF. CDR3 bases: TGTGCCAGCTCACCCTCGGGACAGGGTCTCGATGAGCAGTTCTTC.

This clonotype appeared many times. CDR3 nucleotide sequence: TGTGCCAGCAGCTTGGGGGGACAGGGGGCTGGCTACACCTTC. Translated: CASSLGGQGAGYTF. The chain couples TRBV11-2 to TRBJ1-2, with 12 bases aligning to TRBD1. Germline assignment: CDR1 SGHAT and CDR2 FQNNGV. The CDR3 is 14 residues long. The trim removed 3 bases at V and 7 bases at J, leaving 3 bases unmatched.

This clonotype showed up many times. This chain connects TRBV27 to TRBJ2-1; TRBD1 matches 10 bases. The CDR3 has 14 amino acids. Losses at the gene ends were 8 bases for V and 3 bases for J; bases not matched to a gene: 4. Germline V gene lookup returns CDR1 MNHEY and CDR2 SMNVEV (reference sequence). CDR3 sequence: CASSGQGGYNEQFF. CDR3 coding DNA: TGTGCCAGCTCCGGACAGGGGGGCTACAATGAGCAGTTCTTC.

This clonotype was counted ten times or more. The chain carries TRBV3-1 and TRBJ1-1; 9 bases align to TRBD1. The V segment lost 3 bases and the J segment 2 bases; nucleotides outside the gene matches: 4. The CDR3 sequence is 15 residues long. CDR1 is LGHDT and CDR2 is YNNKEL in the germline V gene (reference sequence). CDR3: CASSHPTGGNTEAFF. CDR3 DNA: TGTGCCAGCAGCCATCCGACAGGGGGTAACACTGAAGCTTTCTTT.

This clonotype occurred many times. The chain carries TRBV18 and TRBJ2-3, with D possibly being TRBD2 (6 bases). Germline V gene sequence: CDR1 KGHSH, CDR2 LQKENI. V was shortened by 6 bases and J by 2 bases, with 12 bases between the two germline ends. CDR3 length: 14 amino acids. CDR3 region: CASSSPGVTDTQYF. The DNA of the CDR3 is TGTGCCAGCTCTTCCCCGGGGGTCACAGATACGCAGTATTTT.

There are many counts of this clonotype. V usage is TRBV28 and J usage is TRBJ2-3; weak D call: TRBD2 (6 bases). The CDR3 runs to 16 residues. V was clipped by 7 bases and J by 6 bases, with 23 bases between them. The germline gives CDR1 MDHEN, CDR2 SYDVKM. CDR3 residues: CASMLLTPGVGDTQYF. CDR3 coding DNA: TGTGCCAGCATGTTGCTCACCCCGGGGGTGGGGGATACGCAGTATTTT.